This passage covers 28 T cell receptor beta chains from one sample sequenced in a study of memory CD4+ T cells and cytomegalovirus serostatus. TCRdb's copy holds only in-frame clones and misses some; the assay was immunoSEQ multiplex PCR. The sample consists of approximately 63,000 clones, less than 85% of them appearing once. Single viable CD3+CD4+CD8-CD45RO+ cells were sorted as the memory CD4+ T cells. Sequencing input: memory CD4+ T cells from blood. Receptors originate from an adult in good health and CMV-seronegative. Some clones in this sample may be carry-over from other donors' samples.

This chain joins TRBV9 and TRBJ1-3; D gene unclear. Germline V gene data show CDR1 as SGDLS and CDR2 as YYNGEE. The CDR3 covers 18 residues. V was pared by 3 bases and J by 0 bases, with 19 bases between. Written as DNA, the CDR3 is TGTGCCAGCAGCGCTGGTGGATACGGGCTCCGCTCTGGAAACACCATATATTTT. Residues: CASSAGGYGLRSGNTIYF.

The chain joins TRBV30 to TRBJ1-6; tentative D call: TRBD1 (5 bases). The CDR3 runs 16 residues. Per germline, CDR1 GTSNPN and CDR2 SVGIG (reference sequence). Trimming left V 3 bases short and J 0 bases short, with 12 bases between. Here the CDR3 reads CAWRRGVGSYNSPLHF. The CDR3, as DNA: TGTGCCTGGAGGCGAGGGGTGGGCTCCTATAATTCACCCCTCCACTTT.

This rearrangement joins TRBV27 to TRBJ1-6, with a possible D match to TRBD1 (5 bases). This CDR3 has 13 amino acids. V was cut by 8 bases and J by 10 bases, with 15 bases left in between. The germline CDR1 and CDR2 sequences are MNHEY and SMNVEV (reference sequence). In DNA form, the CDR3 reads TGTGCCAGCGGGACCTGGCAGAAATCACCCCTCCACTTT. Translation gives CASGTWQKSPLHF.

The chain is built from TRBV6-6 and TRBJ2-3, with D unclear. The CDR3 consists of 15 residues. Trimming pared 7 bases from V and 2 bases from J, leaving 16 bases between. From germline, CDR1 is MNHNY and CDR2 SVGAGI (reference sequence). This CDR3 reads CASTLLGRNTDTQYF. CDR3 coding DNA: TGTGCCAGCACCCTACTCGGACGGAACACAGATACGCAGTATTTT.

The rearrangement links TRBV4-1 to TRBJ1-4; 12 bases agree with TRBD1. The germline CDR1 and CDR2 sequences are MGHRA and YSYEKL. This CDR3 region has 20 residues. Trimming at V came to 4 bases and at J to 3 bases, leaving 15 bases not matched to a gene. The CDR3 reads CASSPLFYRDRGLANEKLFF. CDR3 coding DNA: TGCGCCAGCAGCCCACTATTTTACCGGGACAGGGGGCTCGCTAATGAAAAACTGTTTTTT.

V gene TRBV6-1 combines with J gene TRBJ1-5, with a possible D match to TRBD1 (6 bases). The V and J ends lost 4 bases and 0 bases respectively, with 10 bases between them. The CDR3 is 15 residues long. Germline loops: CDR1 MNHNS, CDR2 SASEGT. In nucleotides, the CDR3 is TGTGCCAGCAGTGGACAGGTGGATAGCAATCAGCCCCAGCATTTT. It yields the protein CASSGQVDSNQPQHF.

CDR3 nucleotides: TGTGCCAGCAGCAAAGCGCTTTTGCGGGAGGGCTCCTACAATGAGCAGTTCTTC. Amino acids: CASSKALLREGSYNEQFF. The chain links TRBV21-1 to TRBJ2-1; the D call in the table, TRBD2, was not verified against the DNA. TRBV21-1 is listed as a pseudogene. The CDR3 has 18 residues.

This rearrangement joins TRBV5-1 to TRBJ2-4; possibly TRBD1 for D (6 bases). The CDR3 has 15 amino acids. V lost 4 bases, J lost 4 bases, and 15 bases lay in between. Per germline, CDR1 SGHRS and CDR2 YFSETQ. The CDR3 DNA sequence: TGCGCCAGCAGCCCCGGGACACGCTTAAAAAACATTCAGTACTTC. Translation gives CASSPGTRLKNIQYF.

Comments on this clone: Other DNA sequences from this sample encode an identical CDR3 as well. V usage is TRBV30 and J usage is TRBJ2-3; possibly TRBD2 for D (5 bases). Trimming cost V 0 bases and J 6 bases, with 7 bases left between them. The CDR3 runs 12 residues. Germline V CDR1 and CDR2: GTSNPN, SVGIG (reference sequence). CDR3 protein: CAWSVSGDTQYF. As DNA, the CDR3 is TGTGCCTGGAGTGTATCGGGGGATACGCAGTATTTT.

The chain joins TRBV4-1 to TRBJ1-6; D is perhaps TRBD1 (6 bases). The CDR3 runs 15 residues. Germline CDR1 reads MGHRA; CDR2 reads YSYEKL. The V end was cut by 4 bases, the J end by 11 bases, with 18 bases between. The DNA of the CDR3 is TGCGCCAGCAGCCTAGAACAGGGTGGCGGGACACCCCTCCACTTT. Its protein product is CASSLEQGGGTPLHF.

The chain carries TRBV28 and TRBJ2-7, with TRBD1 matching over 9 bases. With 6 bases clipped from V and 4 bases from J, the junction kept 7 bases outside the gene matches. The V gene's germline CDR1 is MDHEN and CDR2 SYDVKM. CDR3 size: 14 residues. The CDR3 here is CASRDRGSAYEQYF. As DNA, the CDR3 is TGTGCCAGCAGGGACAGGGGAAGCGCGTACGAGCAGTACTTC.

This rearrangement joins TRBV19 to TRBJ2-3; 9 bases map to TRBD1. This CDR3 region has 14 residues. V shed 4 bases, J shed 3 bases, and the junction held 2 bases outside the gene matches. Germline V gene lookup returns CDR1 LNHDA and CDR2 SQIVND (reference sequence). CDR3 nucleotide sequence: TGTGCCAGTAGTACGACAGGGGGAACAGATACGCAGTATTTT. The encoded protein is CASSTTGGTDTQYF.

This chain joins TRBV7-2 and TRBJ2-7; no definite D call. V was pared by 2 bases and J by 5 bases, with 10 bases between. The CDR3 sequence is 13 residues long. Germline V gene lookup returns CDR1 SGHTA and CDR2 FQGNSA. CDR3 DNA: TGTGCCAGCAGCTTACTTTTTGCGCACGAGCAGTACTTC. Its protein product is CASSLLFAHEQYF.

The chain recombines TRBV6-6 with TRBJ1-4; D not certain. The germline gives CDR1 MNHNY, CDR2 SVGAGI (reference sequence). The CDR3 covers 12 residues. The V end was cut by 10 bases, the J end by 6 bases, with 12 bases between. This CDR3 is CATGGEDEKLFF. The CDR3 coding sequence is TGTGCCACCGGTGGGGAGGATGAAAAACTGTTTTTT.

The J gene is TRBJ1-5, the V gene TRBV28; possibly TRBD1 for D (5 bases). This CDR3 region has 13 residues. Germline CDR1 is MDHEN and CDR2 is SYDVKM. V gave up 7 bases and J gave up 6 bases, with 13 bases separating them. The CDR3 DNA reads as TGTGCCAGCACTCCCGGAGGGACTCAGCCCCAGCATTTT. Protein product: CASTPGGTQPQHF. Full variable domain (outside the CDR3, taken from reference TRBV28 and TRBJ1-5): DVKVTQSSRYLVKRTGEKVFLECVQDMDHENMFWYRQDPGLGLRLIYFSYDVKMKEKGDIPEGYSVSREKKERFSLILESASTNQTSMYLCASTPGGTQPQHFGDGTRLSIL.

The CDR3 DNA follows: TGTGCCAGTAGTTTTAATGAAAAACTGTTTTTT. Its protein is CASSFNEKLFF. The rearrangement joins TRBV19 to TRBJ1-4; D is uncertain. V gave up 5 bases and J gave up 4 bases, with 2 bases separating them. Germline lookup yields CDR1 LNHDA and CDR2 SQIVND (reference sequence). CDR3 length: 11 residues.

The chain has TRBV7-2 and TRBJ2-2; 12 bases match TRBD2. V shed 3 bases and J 6 bases; nucleotides not matched to a gene: 8. The CDR3 length is 17 residues. The germline V gene encodes CDR1 SGHTA and CDR2 FQGNSA. The CDR3 nucleotides read TGTGCCAGCAGCTTGAGGCTAGCGGGAGGGGTCTCCGGGGAGCTGTTTTTT. Its translation: CASSLRLAGGVSGELFF.

This clone was counted a few times. DNA of the CDR3: TGTGCCAGCAGCCTGAGCGCCGGCTCCTATAATTCACCCCTCCACTTT. It specifies CASSLSAGSYNSPLHF. This rearrangement joins TRBV5-6 to TRBJ1-6; D remains unclear. This CDR3 has 16 residues. Trimming took off 4 bases at V and 0 bases at J, with 11 bases between the two ends. Per germline, CDR1 SGHDT and CDR2 YYEEEE.

V gene TRBV28 combines with J gene TRBJ1-2; D unclear. This CDR3 contains 12 residues. CDR1 and CDR2 from the germline V gene are MDHEN and SYDVKM. The CDR3 sequence is CLSHSTNYGYTF. CDR3 bases: TGTTTGTCCCATTCGACTAACTATGGCTACACCTTC.

This chain joins TRBV25-1 and TRBJ2-2; the D gene could be TRBD1 or TRBD2 (5 bases each). In germline, CDR1 is MGHDK, CDR2 SYGVNS. The CDR3 spans 13 residues. The ends were cut back, 5 bases at V and 7 bases at J, with 11 bases in the middle. CDR3 nucleotide sequence: TGTGCCAGCAGTTTTGGGACCGTCGGGGAGCTGTTTTTT. Its protein product is CASSFGTVGELFF.

V and J are TRBV29-1 and TRBJ2-7, with 9 bases aligning to TRBD1. The CDR3 runs to 12 residues. The V and J ends lost 8 bases and 3 bases, in that order; junction bases with no gene match: 5. Germline CDR1 SQVTM, CDR2 ANQGSEA. This chain's CDR3 is CSTRQGDYEQYF. CDR3 coding DNA: TGCAGCACTAGACAGGGGGACTACGAGCAGTACTTC.

This clone has only one observation. This chain joins TRBV5-8 and TRBJ2-4; D possibly corresponds to TRBD1 (5 bases). The V gene's germline CDR1 is SGHTS and CDR2 YDEGEE. Trimming removed 4 bases from V and 4 bases from J, with 12 bases in between. The CDR3 totals 14 residues. The CDR3 is CASSRGPQKNIQYF. CDR3 bases: TGTGCCAGCAGCAGGGGTCCCCAAAAAAACATTCAGTACTTC.

This rearrangement joins TRBV10-2 to TRBJ2-3; 7 bases are a match to TRBD2. Germline CDR1 is WSHSY and CDR2 is SAAADI. The J segment lost 0 bases and the V segment lost 11 bases, leaving 8 bases of the junction unmatched. This CDR3 has 14 residues. CDR3 protein: CAGSSGASTDTQYF. The DNA of the CDR3 is TGCGCCGGCTCTAGCGGAGCTAGCACAGATACGCAGTATTTT.

CDR3 sequence (DNA): TGTGCCAGCCTACATCATTATCAGCCCCAGCATTTT. Translation: CASLHHYQPQHF. The chain joins TRBV7-9 to TRBJ1-5; D is unresolved. Germline values: CDR1 SEHNR, CDR2 FQNEAQ (reference sequence). This CDR3 has 12 residues. V was trimmed by 8 bases and J by 5 bases, leaving 10 bases between them.

The rearrangement uses TRBV6-6 and TRBJ2-3, with 10 bases matching TRBD2. CDR3 length: 13 residues. Germline loops: CDR1 MNHNY, CDR2 SVGAGI (reference sequence). The J segment lost 3 bases and the V segment lost 6 bases, leaving 0 bases of the junction unmatched. In DNA, the CDR3 is TGTGCCAGCAGAGCGGGAGGGACAGATACGCAGTATTTT. It is translated as CASRAGGTDTQYF.

V usage is TRBV6-5 and J usage is TRBJ1-3; D remains ambiguous. Germline V gene data show CDR1 as MNHEY and CDR2 as SVGAGI. V lost 2 bases and J lost 2, with 13 bases in between. The length of the CDR3 is 16 residues. The CDR3 protein is CASSYDVSVTGNTIYF. Written as DNA, the CDR3 is TGTGCCAGCAGTTACGACGTCTCCGTCACTGGAAACACCATATATTTT.

This clone has just a few counts. The chain recombines TRBV6-1 with TRBJ1-2; possible D gene TRBD1, 6 bases. Trimming pared 7 bases from V and 6 bases from J, leaving 15 bases between. CDR1 is MNHNS, CDR2 SASEGT, per germline. The CDR3 extends over 13 amino acids. The CDR3 spells CASKLEGGNGYTF. The DNA for the CDR3 is TGTGCCAGCAAATTGGAAGGGGGGAATGGCTACACCTTC.

The V and J genes are TRBV9 and TRBJ2-5, with D perhaps matching TRBD2 (6 bases). The germline V gene has CDR1 SGDLS and CDR2 YYNGEE. V was pared by 3 bases and J by 5 bases, with 11 bases between. The CDR3 consists of 13 residues. CDR3 loop: CASSDQGRETQYF. The CDR3 DNA reads as TGTGCCAGCAGCGACCAAGGGAGGGAGACCCAGTACTTC.